These T cell receptor beta chains were read from a single sample in a study of T cells in Graves' hyperthyroidism and ophthalmopathy. TCRdb re-derived calls from the multiplex PCR reads in MiXCR, one entry per CDR3 protein. The repertoire includes 560,000 or so distinct CDR3 sequences, just under 20% of them detected once, and 47% sits in the top ten. Sequencing was performed on blood. All receptors come from a man in his forties or fifties with Graves' ophthalmopathy. Both conserved end residues are part of each CDR3. Clone size is shown for a subset of rows, as once, few, many or a class of expanded clone.

V gene: TRBV5-1; clone size: -; CDR3 protein: CASSLDSGGGTDTQYF
V gene: TRBV5-1; clone size: many; CDR3 protein: CASSLGVAGQFNYGYTF
V gene: TRBV12-3/TRBV12-4; clone size: many; CDR3 protein: CASSPRDNYNEQFF
V gene: TRBV5-6; clone size: -; CDR3 protein: CASSFGARNEQFF
V gene: TRBV9; clone size: -; CDR3 protein: CASSTQKGVTEAFF
V gene: TRBV19; clone size: -; CDR3 protein: CASGLSRVGANVLTF
V gene: TRBV19; clone size: -; CDR3 protein: CASRLPRGANTEAFF
V gene: TRBV4-1; clone size: -; CDR3 protein: CASSQEPTGPYEQYF
V gene: TRBV2; clone size: few; CDR3 protein: CASSEGVDTQYF
V gene: TRBV5-1; clone size: few; CDR3 protein: CASSFSRAQPVNTGELFF
V gene: TRBV9; clone size: -; CDR3 protein: CASSPRTGDPYEQYF
V gene: TRBV19; clone size: -; CDR3 protein: CASSMSKAGGYTEAFF
V gene: TRBV5-1; clone size: -; CDR3 protein: CASSYLQNTEAFF
V gene: TRBV29-1; clone size: -; CDR3 protein: CSDHGQGNNGYTF
V gene: TRBV18; clone size: many; CDR3 protein: CASSPDGRPSTDTQYF